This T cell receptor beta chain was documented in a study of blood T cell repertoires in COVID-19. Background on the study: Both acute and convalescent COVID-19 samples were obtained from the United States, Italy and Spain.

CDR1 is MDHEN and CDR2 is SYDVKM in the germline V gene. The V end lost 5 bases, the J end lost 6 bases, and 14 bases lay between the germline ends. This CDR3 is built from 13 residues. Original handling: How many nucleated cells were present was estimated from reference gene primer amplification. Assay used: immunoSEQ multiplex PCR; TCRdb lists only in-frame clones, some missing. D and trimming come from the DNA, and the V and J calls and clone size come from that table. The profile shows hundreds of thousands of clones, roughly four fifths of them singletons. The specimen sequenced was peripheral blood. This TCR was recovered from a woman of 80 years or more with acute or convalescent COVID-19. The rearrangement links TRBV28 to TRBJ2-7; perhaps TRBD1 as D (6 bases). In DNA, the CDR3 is TGTGCCAGCAGTACGGGACATAACACCGAGCAGTACTTC. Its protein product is CASSTGHNTEQYF. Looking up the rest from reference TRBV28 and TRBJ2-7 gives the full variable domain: DVKVTQSSRYLVKRTGEKVFLECVQDMDHENMFWYRQDPGLGLRLIYFSYDVKMKEKGDIPEGYSVSREKKERFSLILESASTNQTSMYLCASSTGHNTEQYFGPGTRLTVT.